This entry is about one T cell receptor beta chain. This entry belongs to a study of blood T cell repertoires in COVID-19. Study information: The United States, Italy and Spain provided the acute and convalescent COVID-19 samples. Sources were T cells, B-cell-depleted T cells, or PBMCs; the material itself was cDNA or gDNA.

Unmatched junction bases numbered 21, after V lost 4 bases and J lost 5 bases. This CDR3 spans 19 amino acids. Germline CDR1 WSHSY, CDR2 SAAADI. Study processing details: Scientists estimated how many nucleated cells there were by amplifying reference gene primers. Assay used: immunoSEQ multiplex PCR; TCRdb lists only in-frame clones, some missing. Clonal size and the V and J genes are those of that table, whereas D and trimming came from the DNA. The repertoire holds more than 110,000 clones, 80% to 85% seen once, with under 7% in the top ten. Recruits, aged roughly 18 to 100 years, lived in 20 to 30 US areas.

This sequence joins TRBV10-2 and TRBJ2-3, with 7 nucleotides matching TRBD2. The sample comprised PBMCs or T cells enriched from blood (not recorded which). This clonotype originated in a man aged 35-49 years with acute COVID-19. Here the CDR3 reads CASSGASGRGGARGDTQYF. The DNA for the CDR3 is TGCGCCAGCAGTGGAGCCAGTGGACGCGGGGGTGCACGCGGAGATACGCAGTATTTT.